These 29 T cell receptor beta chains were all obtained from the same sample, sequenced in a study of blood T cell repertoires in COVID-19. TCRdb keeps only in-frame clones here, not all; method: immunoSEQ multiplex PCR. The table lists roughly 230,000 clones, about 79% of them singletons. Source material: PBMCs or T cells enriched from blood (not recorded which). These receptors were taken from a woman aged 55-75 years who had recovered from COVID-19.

The CDR3: CASSSTGADTGELFF. CDR3 DNA: TGCGCCAGCAGCTCGACAGGGGCTGACACCGGGGAGCTGTTTTTT. V is TRBV5-1 and J is TRBJ2-2; 8 nucleotides line up with TRBD1. The junction had 4 bases not matched to a gene; V was cut back by 3 bases and J by 3 bases. The V gene's germline CDR1 is SGHRS and CDR2 YFSETQ. CDR3 length: 15 amino acids.

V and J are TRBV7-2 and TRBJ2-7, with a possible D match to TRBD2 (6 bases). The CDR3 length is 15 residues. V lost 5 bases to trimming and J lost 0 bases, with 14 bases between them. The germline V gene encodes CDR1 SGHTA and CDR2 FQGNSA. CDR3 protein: CASSGGLSSSYEQYF. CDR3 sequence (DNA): TGTGCCAGCAGCGGCGGACTATCTAGCTCCTACGAGCAGTACTTC.

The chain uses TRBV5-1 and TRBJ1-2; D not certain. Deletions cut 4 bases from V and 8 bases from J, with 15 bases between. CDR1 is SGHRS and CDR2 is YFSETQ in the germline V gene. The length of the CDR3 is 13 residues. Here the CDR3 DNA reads TGCGCCAGCAGCCTGAATGAGCGCCTGGGCTACACCTTC. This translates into CASSLNERLGYTF.

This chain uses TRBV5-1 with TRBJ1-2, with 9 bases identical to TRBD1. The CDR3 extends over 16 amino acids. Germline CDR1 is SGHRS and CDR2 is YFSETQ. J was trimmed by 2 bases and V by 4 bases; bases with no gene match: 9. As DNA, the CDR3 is TGCGCCAGCAGCGGGGGTACAGGGGGCTGGAACTATGGCTACACCTTC. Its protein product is CASSGGTGGWNYGYTF.

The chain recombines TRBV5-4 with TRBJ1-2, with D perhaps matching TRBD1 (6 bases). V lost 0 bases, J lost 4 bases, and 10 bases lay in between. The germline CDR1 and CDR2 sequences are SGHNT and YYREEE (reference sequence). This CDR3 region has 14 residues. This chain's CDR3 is CASSLANRVYGYTF. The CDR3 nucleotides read TGTGCCAGCAGCTTGGCCAACAGGGTCTATGGCTACACCTTC. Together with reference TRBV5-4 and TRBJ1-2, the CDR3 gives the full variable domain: ETGVTQSPTHLIKTRGQQVTLRCSSQSGHNTVSWYQQALGQGPQFIFQYYREEENGRGNFPPRFSGLQFPNYSSELNVNALELDDSALYLCASSLANRVYGYTFGSGTRLTVV.

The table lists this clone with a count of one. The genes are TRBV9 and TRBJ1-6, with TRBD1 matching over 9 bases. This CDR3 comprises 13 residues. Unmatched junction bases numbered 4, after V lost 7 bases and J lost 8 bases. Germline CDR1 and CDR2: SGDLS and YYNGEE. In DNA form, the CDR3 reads TGTGCCAGCGGGGGGGACAGGGATTCACCCCTCCACTTT. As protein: CASGGDRDSPLHF.

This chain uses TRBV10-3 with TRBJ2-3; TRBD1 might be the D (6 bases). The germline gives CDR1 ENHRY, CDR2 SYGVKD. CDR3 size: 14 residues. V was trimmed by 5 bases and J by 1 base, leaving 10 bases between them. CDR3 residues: CAISPTGRTDTQYF. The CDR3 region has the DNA TGTGCCATCAGTCCTACAGGGCGCACAGATACGCAGTATTTT.

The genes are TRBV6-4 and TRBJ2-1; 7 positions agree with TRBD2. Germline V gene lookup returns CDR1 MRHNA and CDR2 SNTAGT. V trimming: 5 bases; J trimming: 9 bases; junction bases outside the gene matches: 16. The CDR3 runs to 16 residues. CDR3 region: CASSLNGGTIPSEQFF. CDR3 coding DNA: TGTGCCAGCAGTCTCAATGGGGGGACTATCCCCTCTGAGCAGTTCTTC.

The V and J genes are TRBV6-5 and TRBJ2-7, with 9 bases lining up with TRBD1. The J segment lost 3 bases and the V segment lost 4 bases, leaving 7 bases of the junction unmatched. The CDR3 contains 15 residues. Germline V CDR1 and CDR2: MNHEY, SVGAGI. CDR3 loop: CASSSPDRGYYEQYF. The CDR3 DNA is TGTGCCAGCAGTTCCCCGGACAGGGGTTACTACGAGCAGTACTTC.

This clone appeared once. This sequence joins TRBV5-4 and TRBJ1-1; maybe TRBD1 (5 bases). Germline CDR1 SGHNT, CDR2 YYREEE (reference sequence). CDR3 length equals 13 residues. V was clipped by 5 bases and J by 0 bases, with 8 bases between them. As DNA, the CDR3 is TGTGCCAGCAGGACAGCTATGAACACTGAAGCTTTCTTT. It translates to CASRTAMNTEAFF. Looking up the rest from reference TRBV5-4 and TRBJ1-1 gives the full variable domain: ETGVTQSPTHLIKTRGQQVTLRCSSQSGHNTVSWYQQALGQGPQFIFQYYREEENGRGNFPPRFSGLQFPNYSSELNVNALELDDSALYLCASRTAMNTEAFFGQGTRLTVV.

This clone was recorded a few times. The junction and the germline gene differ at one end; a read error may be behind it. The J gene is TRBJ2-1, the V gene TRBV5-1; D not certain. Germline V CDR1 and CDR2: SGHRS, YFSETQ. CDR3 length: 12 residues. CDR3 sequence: CASSLDQQSQLF. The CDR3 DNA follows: TGCGCCAGCAGCTTGGACCAACAGAGCCAGCTCTTC.

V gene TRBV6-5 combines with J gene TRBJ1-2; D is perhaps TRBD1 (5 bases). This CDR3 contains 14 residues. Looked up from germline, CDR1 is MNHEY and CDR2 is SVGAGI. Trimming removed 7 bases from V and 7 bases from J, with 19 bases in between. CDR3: CASNTRRGFRGYTF. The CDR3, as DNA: TGTGCCAGCAACACTAGGAGGGGATTTCGTGGCTACACCTTC.

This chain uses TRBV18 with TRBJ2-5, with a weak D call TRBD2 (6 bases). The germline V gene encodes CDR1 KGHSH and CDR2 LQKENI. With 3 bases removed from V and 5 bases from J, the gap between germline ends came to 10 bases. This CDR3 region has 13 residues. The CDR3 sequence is CASSPRGGETQYF. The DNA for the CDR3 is TGTGCCAGCTCACCGAGGGGAGGTGAGACCCAGTACTTC.

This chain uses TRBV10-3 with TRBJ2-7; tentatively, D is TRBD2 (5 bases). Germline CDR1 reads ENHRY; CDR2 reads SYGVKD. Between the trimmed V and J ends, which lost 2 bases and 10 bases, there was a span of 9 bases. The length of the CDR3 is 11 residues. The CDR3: CAISEPPGQYF. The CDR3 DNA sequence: TGTGCCATCAGTGAGCCGCCGGGACAGTACTTC.

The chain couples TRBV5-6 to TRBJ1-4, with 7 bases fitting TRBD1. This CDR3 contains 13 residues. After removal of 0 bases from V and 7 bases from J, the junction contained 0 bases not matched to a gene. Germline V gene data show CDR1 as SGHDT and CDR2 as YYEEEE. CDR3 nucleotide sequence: TGTGCCAGCAGCTTGGGACAGGGTGAAAAACTGTTTTTT. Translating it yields CASSLGQGEKLFF.

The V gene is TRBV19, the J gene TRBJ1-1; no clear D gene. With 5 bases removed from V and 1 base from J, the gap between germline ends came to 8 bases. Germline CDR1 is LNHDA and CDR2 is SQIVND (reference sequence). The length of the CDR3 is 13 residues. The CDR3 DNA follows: TGTGCCAGTAGTCTCGACAAGAACACTGAAGCTTTCTTT. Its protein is CASSLDKNTEAFF.

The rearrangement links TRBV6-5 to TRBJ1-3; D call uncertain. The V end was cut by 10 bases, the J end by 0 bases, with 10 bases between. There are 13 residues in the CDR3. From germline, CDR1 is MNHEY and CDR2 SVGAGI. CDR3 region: CATQMLSGNTIYF. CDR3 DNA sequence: TGTGCCACACAGATGCTCTCTGGAAACACCATATATTTT.

CDR3 residues: CSVTGQGAGNTEAFF. For the CDR3, the DNA is TGCAGCGTTACCGGACAGGGGGCAGGAAACACTGAAGCTTTCTTT. The rearrangement uses TRBV29-1 and TRBJ1-1; 11 nucleotides align to TRBD1. Germline V lookup: CDR1 SQVTM, CDR2 ANQGSEA. V trimming: 5 bases; J trimming: 2 bases; junction bases outside the gene matches: 7. This CDR3 has 15 amino acids.

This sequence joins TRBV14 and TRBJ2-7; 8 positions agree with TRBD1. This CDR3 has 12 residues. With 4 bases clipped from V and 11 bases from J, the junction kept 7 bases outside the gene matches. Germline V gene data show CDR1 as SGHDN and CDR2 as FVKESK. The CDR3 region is CASSLTAGQEYF. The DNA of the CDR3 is TGTGCCAGCAGCCTTACTGCGGGACAGGAGTACTTC.

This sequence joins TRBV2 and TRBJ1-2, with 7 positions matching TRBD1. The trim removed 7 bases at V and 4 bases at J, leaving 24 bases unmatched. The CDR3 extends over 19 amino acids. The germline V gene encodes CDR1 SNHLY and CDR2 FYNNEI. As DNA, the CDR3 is TGTGCCAGCAAACCTGGGCTATCGCCGGGACAGCCGAAACCCTATGGCTACACCTTC. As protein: CASKPGLSPGQPKPYGYTF. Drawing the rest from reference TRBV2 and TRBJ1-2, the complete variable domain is EPEVTQTPSHQVTQMGQEVILRCVPISNHLYFYWYRQILGQKVEFLVSFYNNEISEKSEIFDDQFSVERPDGSNFTLKIRSTKLEDSAMYFCASKPGLSPGQPKPYGYTFGSGTRLTVV.

The CDR3 region has the DNA TGCAGCGTTGAAGATTGGCTAGCGGGAGTTCCGGAGACCCAGTACTTC. Its translation: CSVEDWLAGVPETQYF. The chain combines TRBV29-1 with TRBJ2-5; 10 nucleotides match TRBD2. Trimming removed 0 bases from V and 5 bases from J; junction bases left unmatched: 9. This CDR3 contains 16 residues. Germline-derived CDR1 and CDR2 are SQVTM and ANQGSEA. Combining the CDR3 with reference TRBV29-1 and TRBJ2-5 gives the whole variable domain SAVISQKPSRDICQRGTSLTIQCQVDSQVTMMFWYRQQPGQSLTLIATANQGSEATYESGFVIDKFPISRPNLTFSTLTVSNMSPEDSSIYLCSVEDWLAGVPETQYFGPGTRLLVL.

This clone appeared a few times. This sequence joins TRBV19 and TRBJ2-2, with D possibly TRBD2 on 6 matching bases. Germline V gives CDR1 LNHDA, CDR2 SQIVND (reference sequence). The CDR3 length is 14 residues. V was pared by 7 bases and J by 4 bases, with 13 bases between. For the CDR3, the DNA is TGTGCCAGTAACCGGCTGGGGGGCACCGGGGAGCTGTTTTTT. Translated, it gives CASNRLGGTGELFF.

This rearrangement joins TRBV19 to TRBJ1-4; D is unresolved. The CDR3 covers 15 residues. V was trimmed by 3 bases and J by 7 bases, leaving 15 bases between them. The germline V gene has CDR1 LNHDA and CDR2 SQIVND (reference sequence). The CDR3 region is CASSIGPGLVEKLFF. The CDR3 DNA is TGTGCCAGTAGTATCGGCCCGGGGTTGGTTGAAAAACTGTTTTTT.

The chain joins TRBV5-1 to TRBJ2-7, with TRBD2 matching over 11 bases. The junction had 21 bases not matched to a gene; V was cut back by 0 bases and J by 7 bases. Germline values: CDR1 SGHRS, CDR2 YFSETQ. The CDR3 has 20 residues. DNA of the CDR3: TGCGCCAGCAGCTTGGCTCCTAGCGGGGGGACCATATCCCTCCGTGGAGAGCAGTACTTC. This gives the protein CASSLAPSGGTISLRGEQYF.

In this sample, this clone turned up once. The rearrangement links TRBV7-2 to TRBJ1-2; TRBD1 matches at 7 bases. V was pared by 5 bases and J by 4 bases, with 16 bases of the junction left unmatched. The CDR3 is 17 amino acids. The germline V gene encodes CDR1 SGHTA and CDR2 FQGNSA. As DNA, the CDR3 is TGTGCCAGCAGCGAACTACAGGGGAATAGTTATGGCTATGGCTACACCTTC. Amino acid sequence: CASSELQGNSYGYGYTF.

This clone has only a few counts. CDR3 sequence (DNA): TGTGCCAGCAGCCCCAACAGGGATCAGCCCCAGCATTTT. This encodes CASSPNRDQPQHF. The genes are TRBV6-5 and TRBJ1-5, with TRBD1 as a possible D gene (6 bases). Germline CDR1 is MNHEY and CDR2 is SVGAGI. V lost 6 bases to trimming and J lost 5 bases, with 11 bases between them. CDR3 size: 13 residues.

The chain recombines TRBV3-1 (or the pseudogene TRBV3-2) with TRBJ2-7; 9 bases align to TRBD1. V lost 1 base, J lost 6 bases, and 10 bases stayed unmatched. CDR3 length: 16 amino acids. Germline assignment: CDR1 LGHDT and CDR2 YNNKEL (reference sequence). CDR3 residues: CASSQVRGQGAPEQYF. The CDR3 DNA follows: TGTGCCAGCAGCCAAGTACGGGGACAGGGCGCTCCCGAGCAGTACTTC.

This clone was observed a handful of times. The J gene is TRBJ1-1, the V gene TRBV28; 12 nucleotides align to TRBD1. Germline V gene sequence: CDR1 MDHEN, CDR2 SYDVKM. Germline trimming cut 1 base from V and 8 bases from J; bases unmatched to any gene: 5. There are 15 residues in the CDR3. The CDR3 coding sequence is TGTGCCAGCAGTTTATTGGGGACAGGGGGCGAAGAAGCTTTCTTT. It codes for CASSLLGTGGEEAFF.

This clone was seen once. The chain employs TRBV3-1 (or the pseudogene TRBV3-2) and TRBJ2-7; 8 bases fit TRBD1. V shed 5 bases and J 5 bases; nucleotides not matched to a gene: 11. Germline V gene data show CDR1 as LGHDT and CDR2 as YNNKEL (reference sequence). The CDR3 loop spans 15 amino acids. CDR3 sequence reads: CASSFPGQGENEQYF. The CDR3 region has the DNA TGTGCCAGCAGCTTCCCCGGACAGGGAGAAAACGAGCAGTACTTC.